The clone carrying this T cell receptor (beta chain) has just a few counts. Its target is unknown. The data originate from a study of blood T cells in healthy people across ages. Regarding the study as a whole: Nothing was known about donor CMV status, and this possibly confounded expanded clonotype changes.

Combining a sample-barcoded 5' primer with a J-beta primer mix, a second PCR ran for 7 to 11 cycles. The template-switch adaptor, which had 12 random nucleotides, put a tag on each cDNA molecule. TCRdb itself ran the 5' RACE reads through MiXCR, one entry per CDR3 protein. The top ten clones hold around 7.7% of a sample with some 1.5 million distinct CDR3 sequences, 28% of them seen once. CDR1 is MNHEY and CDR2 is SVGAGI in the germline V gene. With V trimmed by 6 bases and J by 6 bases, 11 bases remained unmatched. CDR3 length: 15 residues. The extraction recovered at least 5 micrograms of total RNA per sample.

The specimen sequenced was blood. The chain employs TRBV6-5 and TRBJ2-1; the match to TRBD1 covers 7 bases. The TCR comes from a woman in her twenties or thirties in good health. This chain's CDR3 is CASRKPGQPSNEQFF. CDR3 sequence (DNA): TGTGCCAGCAGGAAACCGGGACAGCCTTCCAATGAGCAGTTCTTC.